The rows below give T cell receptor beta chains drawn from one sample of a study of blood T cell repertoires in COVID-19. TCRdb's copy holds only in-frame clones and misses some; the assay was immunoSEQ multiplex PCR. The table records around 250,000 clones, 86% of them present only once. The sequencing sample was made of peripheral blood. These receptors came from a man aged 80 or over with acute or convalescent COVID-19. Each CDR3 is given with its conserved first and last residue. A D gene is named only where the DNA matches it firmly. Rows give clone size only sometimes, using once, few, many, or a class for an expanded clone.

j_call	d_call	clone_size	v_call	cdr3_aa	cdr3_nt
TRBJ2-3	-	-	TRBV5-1	CASSMSPGTPASDTQYF	TGCGCCAGCAGCATGTCACCCGGGACTCCAGCCTCCGATACGCAGTATTTT
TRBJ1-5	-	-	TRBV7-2	CASSGRGAQPQHF	TGTGCCAGCAGCGGGAGGGGGGCCCAGCCCCAGCATTTT
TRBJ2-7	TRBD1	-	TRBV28	CASSAQGAGSYEQYF	TGTGCCAGCAGTGCTCAGGGGGCCGGGTCCTACGAGCAGTACTTC
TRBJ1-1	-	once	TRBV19	CASTGWGTEAFF	TGTGCCAGCACAGGGTGGGGGACTGAAGCTTTCTTT
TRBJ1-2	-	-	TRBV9	CASSPPVTAYGYTF	TGTGCCAGCAGCCCCCCGGTGACAGCGTATGGCTACACCTTC
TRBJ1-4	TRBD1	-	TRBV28	CASKTGGFEKLFF	TGTGCCAGCAAGACAGGGGGTTTTGAAAAACTGTTTTTT
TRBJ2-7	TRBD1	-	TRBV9	CASSVAGTADYEQYF	TGTGCCAGCAGCGTGGCCGGGACAGCCGACTACGAGCAGTACTTC
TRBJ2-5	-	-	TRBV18	CASSPTYNGETQYF	TGTGCCAGCTCACCGACTTATAACGGAGAGACCCAGTACTTC
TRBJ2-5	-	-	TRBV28	CASSFIAGGGYQETQYF	TGTGCCAGCAGTTTCATCGCCGGAGGTGGGTACCAAGAGACCCAGTACTTC
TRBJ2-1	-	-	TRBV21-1	CASSKPGQGFRCSYNEQFF	TGTGCCAGCAGCAAACCGGGACAGGGGTTCCGATGCTCCTACAATGAGCAGTTCTTC
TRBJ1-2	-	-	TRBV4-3	CASSQEERGGGYGYTF	TGCGCCAGCAGCCAAGAGGAGCGCGGGGGAGGCTATGGCTACACCTTC
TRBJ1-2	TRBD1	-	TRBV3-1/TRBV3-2	CASSQAQGANGYTF	TGTGCCAGCAGCCAAGCACAGGGGGCCAATGGCTACACCTTC
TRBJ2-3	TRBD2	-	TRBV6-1	CASNPTGTSPNTQYF	TGTGCCAGCAATCCCACCGGGACTAGCCCAAATACGCAGTATTTT
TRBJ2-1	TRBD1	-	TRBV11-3	CASSAPGQGTLEQFF	TGTGCCAGCAGCGCCCCGGGACAGGGGACTCTCGAGCAGTTCTTC
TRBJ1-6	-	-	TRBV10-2	CASSAQGSSYNSPLHF	TGCGCCAGCAGTGCCCAGGGGAGCTCCTATAATTCACCCCTCCACTTT
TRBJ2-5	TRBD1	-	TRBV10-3	CAIRDRDRGSQYF	TGTGCCATCAGGGACCGGGACAGGGGGAGCCAGTACTTC
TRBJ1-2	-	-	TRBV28	CASSGMTVNNYGYTF	TGTGCCAGCAGTGGTATGACAGTAAACAACTATGGCTACACCTTC
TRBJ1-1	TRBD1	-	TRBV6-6	CASTPGGRTEAFF	TGTGCCAGCACTCCAGGGGGTCGGACTGAAGCTTTCTTT
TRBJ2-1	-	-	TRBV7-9	CASSTQGPSSYNEQFF	TGTGCCAGCAGCACACAGGGACCGAGCTCCTACAATGAGCAGTTCTTC
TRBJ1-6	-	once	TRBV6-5	CASSPEYNSPLHF	TGTGCCAGCAGTCCAGAATATAATTCACCCCTCCACTTT
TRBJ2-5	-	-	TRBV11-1	CASSLGLSETQYF	TGTGCCAGCAGCTTAGGACTTTCGGAGACCCAGTACTTC
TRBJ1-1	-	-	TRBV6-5	CASSSDSLLNTEAFF	TGTGCCAGCAGTTCCGACAGCCTCTTGAACACTGAAGCTTTCTTT
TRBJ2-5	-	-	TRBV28	CASSRLSSAFYF	TGTGCCAGCAGCCGACTGAGCAGCGCCTTTTACTTC
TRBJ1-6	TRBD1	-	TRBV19	CASSIDHRGGSPLHF	TGTGCCAGTAGTATAGATCACAGGGGGGGATCACCCCTCCACTTT
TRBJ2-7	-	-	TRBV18	CASSPASLSSYEQYF	TGTGCCAGCTCACCGGCCAGTTTAAGCTCCTACGAGCAGTACTTC
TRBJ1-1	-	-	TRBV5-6	CASSLGEGRTEAFF	TGTGCCAGCAGCTTGGGGGAAGGGAGAACTGAAGCTTTCTTT
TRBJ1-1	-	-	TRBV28	CASSGGQINTEAFF	TGTGCCAGCAGTGGTGGGCAGATTAACACTGAAGCTTTCTTT
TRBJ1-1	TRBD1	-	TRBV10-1	CASSDSGQANTEAFF	TGCGCCAGCAGTGATTCGGGACAGGCGAACACTGAAGCTTTCTTT
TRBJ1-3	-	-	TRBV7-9	CASSLAGSSGNTIYF	TGTGCCAGCAGCTTGGCCGGGTCCTCTGGAAACACCATATATTTT